This passage covers 13 T cell receptor beta chains from one sample sequenced in a study of blood T cell repertoires in COVID-19. Sequenced by immunoSEQ multiplex PCR; TCRdb stores in-frame clones only, minus some. The table lists 200,000 to 250,000 clones, just under 85% of them singletons. The sample was PBMCs or T cells enriched from blood (not recorded which). The receptors were sampled from a man aged 40-55 years who had recovered from COVID-19.

The rearrangement joins TRBV29-1 to TRBJ2-1; the D is unclear. The CDR3 totals 11 residues. The V gene's germline CDR1 is SQVTM and CDR2 ANQGSEA. Trimming took off 3 bases at V and 8 bases at J, with 8 bases between the two ends. The CDR3 nucleotides read TGCAGCGTTGATATGGGCGATGAGCAGTTCTTC. It yields the protein CSVDMGDEQFF.

The J gene is TRBJ2-2, the V gene TRBV19, with D perhaps matching TRBD1 (6 bases). V was clipped by 7 bases and J by 0 bases, with 15 bases between them. The germline CDR1 and CDR2 sequences are LNHDA and SQIVND (reference sequence). This CDR3 has 16 residues. Here the CDR3 DNA reads TGTGCCAGTACACTTGAGGGGACATCGAACACCGGGGAGCTGTTTTTT. Translating it yields CASTLEGTSNTGELFF.

The chain recombines TRBV9 with TRBJ2-3; TRBD2 matches at 11 bases. The CDR3 length is 18 residues. The junction had 10 bases not matched to a gene; V was cut back by 0 bases and J by 4 bases. From germline, CDR1 is SGDLS and CDR2 YYNGEE. The CDR3 bases are TGTGCCAGCAGCGTAGCACTAGCGGGGGAGATGATATCAGATACGCAGTATTTT. Its protein is CASSVALAGEMISDTQYF.

The V and J genes are TRBV6-5 and TRBJ2-2; perhaps TRBD2 as D (6 bases). Germline V lookup: CDR1 MNHEY, CDR2 SVGAGI. CDR3 length: 14 residues. Trimming removed 3 bases from V and 6 bases from J, with 11 bases in between. As DNA, the CDR3 is TGTGCCAGCAGTTATGGAGCGGGTGCCGGGGAGCTGTTTTTT. Translating it yields CASSYGAGAGELFF.

DNA of the CDR3: TGCGCCAGCAGCTTCCAACAGGGGATGGAGACCCAGTACTTC. This encodes CASSFQQGMETQYF. The rearrangement uses TRBV5-1 and TRBJ2-5; TRBD1 matches 7 bases. The CDR3 is 14 amino acids. After removal of 2 bases from V and 5 bases from J, the junction contained 6 bases not matched to a gene. CDR1 SGHRS and CDR2 YFSETQ come from the germline V gene.

The rearrangement links TRBV5-1 to TRBJ1-1; 7 nucleotides align to TRBD1. Germline V gives CDR1 SGHRS, CDR2 YFSETQ. The CDR3 loop spans 14 amino acids. V dropped 2 bases and J dropped 5; count of bases not matched to a gene: 6. CDR3 residues: CASSLQGIETEAFF. Written as DNA, the CDR3 is TGCGCCAGCAGCTTACAGGGGATAGAAACTGAAGCTTTCTTT.

In this sample, this clone turned up a few times. This chain joins TRBV10-2 and TRBJ2-4; 11 positions agree with TRBD2. The CDR3 has 14 amino acids. V trimming: 6 bases; J trimming: 5 bases; junction bases outside the gene matches: 3. CDR1 and CDR2 (germline): WSHSY, SAAADI. Written as DNA, the CDR3 is TGCGCCAGCAGGGGGACTAGCGGCGAAAACATTCAGTACTTC. Encoded protein: CASRGTSGENIQYF.

This clone showed up just a few times. Other DNA sequences of this sample code for an identical CDR3. The V and J genes are TRBV5-1 and TRBJ1-1, with D hard to call. The germline gives CDR1 SGHRS, CDR2 YFSETQ. The CDR3 covers 14 residues. V shed 2 bases and J shed 1 base, with 9 bases lying between them. CDR3 nucleotide sequence: TGCGCCAGCAGCTTACGCGGGGAGAACACTGAAGCTTTCTTT. Translated, it gives CASSLRGENTEAFF. Full variable domain (rest looked up from reference TRBV5-1 and TRBJ1-1): KAGVTQTPRYLIKTRGQQVTLSCSPISGHRSVSWYQQTPGQGLQFLFEYFSETQRNKGNFPGRFSGRQFSNSRSEMNVSTLELGDSALYLCASSLRGENTEAFFGQGTRLTVV.

This chain connects TRBV2 to TRBJ1-2, with D possibly TRBD1 on 6 matching bases. The germline CDR1 and CDR2 sequences are SNHLY and FYNNEI. The CDR3 extends over 12 amino acids. The V end lost 9 bases, the J end lost 9 bases, and 17 bases lay between the germline ends. CDR3 residues: CASHRDEESYTF. Here the CDR3 DNA reads TGTGCCAGTCACAGGGACGAAGAGAGCTACACCTTC.

This chain links TRBV28 with TRBJ1-5; TRBD1 aligns across 8 bases. Germline V gene lookup returns CDR1 MDHEN and CDR2 SYDVKM. V trimming: 2 bases; J trimming: 3 bases; junction bases outside the gene matches: 12. The CDR3 length is 18 residues. CDR3 loop: CASSLPLFRTGNNQPQHF. The CDR3 nucleotides are TGTGCCAGCAGTTTACCTCTCTTCCGGACAGGGAACAATCAGCCCCAGCATTTT.

V and J are TRBV7-8 and TRBJ2-1; D may be TRBD1 (5 bases). The CDR3 is made up of 17 amino acids. V lost 1 base to trimming and J lost 6 bases, with 19 bases between them. The germline CDR1 and CDR2 sequences are SGHVS and FQNEAQ. CDR3 in DNA: TGTGCCAGCAGCTTAGATGCAGGGCTAGTTTGGCGCAATGAGCAGTTCTTC. It translates to CASSLDAGLVWRNEQFF.

The CDR3 region is CASSQDSNGGPGNTIYF. The CDR3 DNA reads as TGTGCCAGCAGCCAAGACTCCAACGGGGGGCCTGGAAACACCATATATTTT. This chain uses TRBV4-2 with TRBJ1-3; weak D call: TRBD1 (6 bases). Deletions cut 0 bases from V and 2 bases from J, with 14 bases between. The CDR3 is 17 residues long. Germline V gene sequence: CDR1 LGHNA, CDR2 YNFKEQ.

The J gene is TRBJ1-2, the V gene TRBV12-3 or TRBV12-4; D may be TRBD1 (5 bases). This CDR3 is built from 13 residues. Trimming shortened V by 4 bases and J by 8 bases, and 14 bases separated the two germline ends. The CDR3 sequence: CASSWPSGRGYTF. CDR3 nucleotide sequence: TGTGCCAGCAGTTGGCCCTCAGGGAGGGGCTACACCTTC.